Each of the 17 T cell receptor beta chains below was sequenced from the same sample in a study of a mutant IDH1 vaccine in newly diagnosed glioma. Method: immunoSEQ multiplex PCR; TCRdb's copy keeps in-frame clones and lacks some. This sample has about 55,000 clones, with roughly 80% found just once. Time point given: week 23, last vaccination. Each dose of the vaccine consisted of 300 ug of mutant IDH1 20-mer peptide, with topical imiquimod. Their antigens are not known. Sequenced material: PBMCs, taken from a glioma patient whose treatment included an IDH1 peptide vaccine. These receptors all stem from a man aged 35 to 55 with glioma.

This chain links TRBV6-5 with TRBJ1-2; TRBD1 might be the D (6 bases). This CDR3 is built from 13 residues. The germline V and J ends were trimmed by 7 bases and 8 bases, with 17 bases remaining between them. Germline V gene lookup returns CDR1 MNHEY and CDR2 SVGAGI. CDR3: CASTETGLGGYTF. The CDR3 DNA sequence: TGTGCCAGCACCGAAACAGGGCTCGGCGGCTACACCTTC.

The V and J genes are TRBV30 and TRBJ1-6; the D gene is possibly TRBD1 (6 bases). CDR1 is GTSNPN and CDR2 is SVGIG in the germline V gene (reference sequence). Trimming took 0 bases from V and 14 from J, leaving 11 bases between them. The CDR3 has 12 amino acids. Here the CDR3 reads CAWSVGTRALHF. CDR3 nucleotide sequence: TGTGCCTGGAGTGTAGGGACAAGGGCCCTCCACTTT.

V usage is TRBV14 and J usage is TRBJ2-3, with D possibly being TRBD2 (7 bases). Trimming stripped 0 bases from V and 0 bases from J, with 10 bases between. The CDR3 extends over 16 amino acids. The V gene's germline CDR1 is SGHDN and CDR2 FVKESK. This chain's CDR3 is CASSQDGGASTDTQYF. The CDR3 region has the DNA TGTGCCAGCAGCCAAGATGGGGGGGCCAGCACAGATACGCAGTATTTT. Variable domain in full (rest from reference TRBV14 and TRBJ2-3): EAGVTQFPSHSVIEKGQTVTLRCDPISGHDNLYWYRRVMGKEIKFLLHFVKESKQDESGMPNNRFLAERTGGTYSTLKVQPAELEDSGVYFCASSQDGGASTDTQYFGPGTRLTVL.

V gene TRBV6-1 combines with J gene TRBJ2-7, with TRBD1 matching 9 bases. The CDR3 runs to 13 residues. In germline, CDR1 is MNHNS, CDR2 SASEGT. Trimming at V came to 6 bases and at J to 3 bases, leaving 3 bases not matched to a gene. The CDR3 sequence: CASRGQGSYEQYF. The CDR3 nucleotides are TGTGCCAGCAGGGGACAGGGTAGCTACGAGCAGTACTTC.

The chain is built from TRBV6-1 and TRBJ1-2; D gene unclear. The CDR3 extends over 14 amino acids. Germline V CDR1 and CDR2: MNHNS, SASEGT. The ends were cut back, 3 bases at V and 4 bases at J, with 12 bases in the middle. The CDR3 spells CASSDMTRLYGYTF. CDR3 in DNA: TGTGCCAGCAGTGATATGACACGACTCTATGGCTACACCTTC.

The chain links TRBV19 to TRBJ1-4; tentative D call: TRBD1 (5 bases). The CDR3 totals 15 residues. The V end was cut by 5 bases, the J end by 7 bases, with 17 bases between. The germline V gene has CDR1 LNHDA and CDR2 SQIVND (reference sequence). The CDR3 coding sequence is TGTGCCAGTAGTTTGAGGGGTCCCGGGGGTGAAAAACTGTTTTTT. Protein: CASSLRGPGGEKLFF.

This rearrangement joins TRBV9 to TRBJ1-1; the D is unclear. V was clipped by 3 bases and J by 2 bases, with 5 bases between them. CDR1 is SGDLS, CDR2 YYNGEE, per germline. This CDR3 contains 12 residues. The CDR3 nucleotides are TGTGCCAGCAGCGATGACAACACTGAAGCTTTCTTT. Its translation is CASSDDNTEAFF.

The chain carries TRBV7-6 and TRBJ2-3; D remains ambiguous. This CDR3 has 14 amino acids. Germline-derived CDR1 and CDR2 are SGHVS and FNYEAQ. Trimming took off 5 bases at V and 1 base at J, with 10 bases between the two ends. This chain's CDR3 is CASSPRPGTDTQYF. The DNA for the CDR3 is TGTGCCAGCAGCCCCAGACCGGGCACAGATACGCAGTATTTT.

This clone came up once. CDR3: CASRGTSGLQQTQYF. The CDR3 region has the DNA TGTGCCAGCAGGGGGACTAGCGGACTCCAGCAGACCCAGTACTTC. The V gene is TRBV6-1, the J gene TRBJ2-5, with 11 bases aligning to TRBD2. CDR1 and CDR2 from the germline V gene are MNHNS and SASEGT. V gave up 6 bases and J gave up 6 bases; unmatched junction bases: 9. The CDR3 has 15 residues.

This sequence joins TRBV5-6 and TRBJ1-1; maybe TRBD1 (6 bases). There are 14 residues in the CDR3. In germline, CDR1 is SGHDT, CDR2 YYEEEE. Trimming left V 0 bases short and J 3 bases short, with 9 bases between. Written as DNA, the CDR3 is TGTGCCAGCAGCTTGGCAGGGGTGGACACTGAAGCTTTCTTT. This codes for CASSLAGVDTEAFF.

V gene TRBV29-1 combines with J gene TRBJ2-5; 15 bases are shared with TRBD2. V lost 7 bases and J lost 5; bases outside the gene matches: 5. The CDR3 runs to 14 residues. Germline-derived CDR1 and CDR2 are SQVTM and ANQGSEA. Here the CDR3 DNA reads TGCAGCGGGACTAGCGGGGGGGCAGGGGAGACCCAGTACTTC. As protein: CSGTSGGAGETQYF.

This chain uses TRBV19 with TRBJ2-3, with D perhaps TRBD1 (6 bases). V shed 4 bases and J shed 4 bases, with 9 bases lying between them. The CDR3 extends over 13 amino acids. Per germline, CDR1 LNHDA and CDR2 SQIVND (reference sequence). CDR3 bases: TGTGCCAGTAGTACCAGGGGCCCAGATACGCAGTATTTT. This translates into CASSTRGPDTQYF. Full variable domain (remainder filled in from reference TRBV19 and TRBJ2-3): DGGITQSPKYLFRKEGQNVTLSCEQNLNHDAMYWYRQDPGQGLRLIYYSQIVNDFQKGDIAEGYSVSREKKESFPLTVTSAQKNPTAFYLCASSTRGPDTQYFGPGTRLTVL.

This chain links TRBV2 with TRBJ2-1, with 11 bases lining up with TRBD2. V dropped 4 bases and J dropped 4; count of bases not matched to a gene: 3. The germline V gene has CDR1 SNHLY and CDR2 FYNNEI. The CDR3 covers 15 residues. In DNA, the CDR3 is TGTGCCAGCAGTGGCCTAGCGGGGGGTTACAATGAGCAGTTCTTC. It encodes CASSGLAGGYNEQFF. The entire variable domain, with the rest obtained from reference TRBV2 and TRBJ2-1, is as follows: EPEVTQTPSHQVTQMGQEVILRCVPISNHLYFYWYRQILGQKVEFLVSFYNNEISEKSEIFDDQFSVERPDGSNFTLKIRSTKLEDSAMYFCASSGLAGGYNEQFFGPGTRLTVL.

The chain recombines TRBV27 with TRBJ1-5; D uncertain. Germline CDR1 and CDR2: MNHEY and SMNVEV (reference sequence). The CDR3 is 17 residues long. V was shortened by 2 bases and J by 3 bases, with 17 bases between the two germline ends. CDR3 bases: TGTGCCAGCAGTTTAACAAGTCCAGAGTCCTTCAATCAGCCCCAGCATTTT. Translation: CASSLTSPESFNQPQHF.

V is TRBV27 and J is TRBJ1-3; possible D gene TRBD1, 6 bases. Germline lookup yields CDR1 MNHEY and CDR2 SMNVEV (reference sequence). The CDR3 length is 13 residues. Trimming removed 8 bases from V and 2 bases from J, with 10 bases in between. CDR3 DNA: TGTGCCAGCCAGGGACACACTGGAAACACCATATATTTT. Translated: CASQGHTGNTIYF.

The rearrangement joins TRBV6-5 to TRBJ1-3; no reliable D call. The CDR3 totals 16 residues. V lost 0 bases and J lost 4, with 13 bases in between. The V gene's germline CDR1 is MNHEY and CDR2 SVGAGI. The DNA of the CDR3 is TGTGCCAGCAGTTACTCGACTTCGGCAGAGGGAAACACCATATATTTT. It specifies CASSYSTSAEGNTIYF.

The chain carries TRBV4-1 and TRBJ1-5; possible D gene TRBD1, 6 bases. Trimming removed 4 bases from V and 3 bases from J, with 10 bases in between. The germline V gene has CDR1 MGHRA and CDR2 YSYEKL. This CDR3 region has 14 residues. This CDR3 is CASSLTGNNQPQHF. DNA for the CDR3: TGCGCCAGCAGCCTGACAGGAAACAATCAGCCCCAGCATTTT.